The 3 T cell receptor beta chains listed next were all sequenced from one sample in a study of molecular identifiers for immune sequencing clone quantification. MiXCR, applied by TCRdb to the PCR reads, yields one record per CDR3 protein. The sample holds around 470,000 distinct CDR3 sequences, roughly 26% seen once. Sequenced material: naive CD8+ T cells from blood, with Jurkat cell RNA spiked in. The subset is: FACS-sorted CD8+CD4-CCR7+CD45RA+ naive T cells. The receptors come from a human donor in good health. Some libraries in this study had Jurkat cell RNA spiked in.

This clonotype has more than one count but fewer than ten. Here the CDR3 omits its conserved ending phenylalanine or tryptophan, so a read error is the likely source. This sequence joins TRBV13 and TRBJ2-3, with D uncertain. The CDR3 loop spans 16 amino acids. Germline-derived CDR1 and CDR2 are PRHDT and FYEKMQ (reference sequence). Trimming cost V 4 bases and J 2 bases, with 16 bases left between them. CDR3 loop: CASSSGGSLLTDTQYI. The CDR3 DNA is TGTGCCAGCAGCTCAGGCGGCTCCCTCCTCACAGATACGCAGTATATT.

This clonotype was seen at least ten times. The rearrangement uses TRBV5-4 and TRBJ2-7, with D possibly called TRBD1 or TRBD2 (5 bases each). The CDR3 runs 14 residues. Germline loops: CDR1 SGHNT, CDR2 YYREEE (reference sequence). Trimming removed 0 bases from V and 2 bases from J, with 9 bases in between. For the CDR3, the DNA is TGTGCCAGCAGCTTGGAGTGGGGACCCTACGAGCAGTACTTC. Protein: CASSLEWGPYEQYF.

In its sample, this clonotype was seen a few times. The chain links TRBV30 to TRBJ1-5, with D uncertain. The V end lost 4 bases, the J end lost 2 bases, and 6 bases lay between the germline ends. The CDR3 runs to 12 residues. The V gene's germline CDR1 is GTSNPN and CDR2 SVGIG (reference sequence). The CDR3 sequence: CAWKEGNQPQHF. The DNA of the CDR3 is TGTGCCTGGAAGGAGGGCAATCAGCCCCAGCATTTT.